The clone carrying this T cell receptor beta chain was picked up many times. Antigen specificity is unknown. The data were taken from a study of T cell repertoires in cytomegalovirus infection. The overall study: HLA-B-restricted CMV epitopes that are well studied, plus recently identified HLA-C-restricted ones, were used by the study. Shared public TCR beta signatures pointed to both CMV infection and a matching HLA type.

Germline V gives CDR1 SGHTA, CDR2 FQGNSA. V lost 5 bases and J 2 bases, leaving 10 bases between the germline ends. The CDR3 runs to 14 residues. A single record per CDR3 protein comes from TCRdb applying MiXCR to the reads. Of approximately 300,000 distinct CDR3 sequences listed, approximately 25% are singletons. Sample: cultured PBMCs, taken from culture after CMV antigen stimulation. This TCR was recovered from a human donor in good health (CMV status not recorded). Some clones in this sample may be carry-over from other donors' samples. The gene calls are TRBV7-2 and TRBJ1-3, with D possibly matching TRBD1 (6 bases). The chain's CDR3 is CASSPGETGNTIYF. CDR3 nucleotide sequence: TGTGCCAGCAGCCCAGGGGAAACTGGAAACACCATATATTTT.